Below, 31 T cell receptor beta chains from the same sample are listed, as sequenced in a study of CD8 T cells in Susac syndrome (dated by TCRdb to the late 2010s). The receptor library was made with the immunoSEQ multiplex PCR assay. RNA was extracted using the RNeasy kit, and roughly 0.45 to 1 microgram was reverse transcribed with random hexamers. TCRdb reanalyzed the raw reads on its own, using fastp at Q25 for trimming and MiXCR for clone calling, and kept in-frame beta chains. Each CDR3 protein appears once, grouped with its most common genes and DNA. The table for this sample lists about 200,000 distinct CDR3 sequences; around 95% of them were counted only once. The biggest ten clones account for approximately 0.081% of the sample. Sequenced: CD4+ T cells from PBMCs. These receptors were obtained from a human donor with multiple sclerosis.

V usage is TRBV29-1 and J usage is TRBJ1-3; unclear D gene. Per germline, CDR1 SQVTM and CDR2 ANQGSEA. V lost 0 bases to trimming and J lost 3 bases, with 3 bases between them. The CDR3 runs 12 residues. DNA of the CDR3: TGCAGCGTTGAAGACGGTGGAAACACCATATATTTT. It translates to CSVEDGGNTIYF.

The chain carries TRBV18 and TRBJ1-1; no clear D gene. Germline V lookup: CDR1 KGHSH, CDR2 LQKENI. V was cut by 1 base and J by 1 base, with 7 bases left in between. The CDR3 spans 14 residues. The CDR3 DNA sequence: TGTGCCAGCTCACCACGGGATACGAACACTGAAGCTTTCTTT. It specifies CASSPRDTNTEAFF.

Of note for this clonotype: A read error may account for a junction end that differs from germline. This chain connects TRBV7-9 to TRBJ2-3; the D gene is possibly TRBD2 (5 bases). The CDR3 runs 16 residues. CDR1 is SEHNR and CDR2 is FQNEAQ in the germline V gene (reference sequence). This CDR3 reads CAGSLLLITGTDTQYF. The CDR3 nucleotides read TGTGCCGGCAGCTTATTACTTATCACGGGGACAGATACGCAGTATTTT.

This rearrangement joins TRBV12-3 or TRBV12-4 to TRBJ1-1, with 7 bases identical to TRBD1. The CDR3 consists of 14 residues. The junction had 6 bases not matched to a gene; V was cut back by 6 bases and J by 2 bases. CDR3 sequence (DNA): TGTGCCAGCAGCGATAACAGGGGTAACACTGAAGCTTTCTTT. Protein: CASSDNRGNTEAFF.

This clonotype was found once. This chain uses TRBV30 with TRBJ1-1; D gene unclear. The CDR3 length is 15 residues. Germline assignment: CDR1 GTSNPN and CDR2 SVGIG (reference sequence). Deletions cut 5 bases from V and 0 bases from J, with 16 bases between. The CDR3 region is CAWGADGPMNTEAFF. The CDR3 DNA reads as TGTGCCTGGGGTGCGGACGGTCCTATGAACACTGAAGCTTTCTTT.

The gene calls are TRBV29-1 and TRBJ1-1, with D possibly TRBD1 on 5 matching bases. V was clipped by 7 bases and J by 4 bases, with 16 bases between them. Germline CDR1 and CDR2: SQVTM and ANQGSEA. CDR3 length: 13 residues. In DNA, the CDR3 is TGCAGCGGTGCGGAGGGTGGGGGCACTGAAGCTTTCTTT. Protein sequence: CSGAEGGGTEAFF.

The chain employs TRBV30 and TRBJ2-7; D might be TRBD1 or TRBD2, each matching 6 bases. From germline, CDR1 is GTSNPN and CDR2 SVGIG (reference sequence). V shed 3 bases and J shed 0 bases, with 15 bases lying between them. The CDR3 is 15 amino acids. CDR3 DNA sequence: TGTGCCTGGAGCCGAGGGGGGACTCCCTCCTACGAGCAGTACGTC. Its protein is CAWSRGGTPSYEQYV.

The chain has TRBV2 and TRBJ1-5; D gene unclear. This CDR3 is 13 amino acids long. V was clipped by 7 bases and J by 11 bases, with 18 bases between them. Germline lookup yields CDR1 SNHLY and CDR2 FYNNEI. CDR3 loop: CASNSRGVGSQHF. Here the CDR3 DNA reads TGTGCCAGCAACTCCCGGGGTGTCGGATCCCAGCATTTT.

This clonotype was seen a single time. The rearrangement uses TRBV3-1 and TRBJ2-5; D may correspond to TRBD1 or TRBD2 (5 bases each). V was cut by 1 base and J by 5 bases, with 14 bases left in between. CDR1 and CDR2 (germline): LGHDT, YNNKEL (reference sequence). The CDR3 loop spans 15 amino acids. The CDR3 sequence is CASSQGPGTGETQYF. For the CDR3, the DNA is TGTGCCAGCAGCCAAGGCCCCGGGACGGGGGAGACCCAGTACTTC.

The J gene is TRBJ1-5, the V gene TRBV27; D perhaps matches TRBD1 (6 bases). V lost 4 bases to trimming and J lost 7 bases, with 17 bases between them. Germline assignment: CDR1 MNHEY and CDR2 SMNVEV (reference sequence). This CDR3 region has 15 residues. The CDR3 sequence is CASSWAGVGGQPQHF. In nucleotides, the CDR3 is TGTGCCAGCAGTTGGGCAGGGGTAGGAGGGCAGCCCCAGCATTTT.

The gene calls are TRBV29-1 and TRBJ2-5, with 10 bases that match TRBD2. The germline V gene encodes CDR1 SQVTM and CDR2 ANQGSEA. The V segment lost 5 bases and the J segment 1 base; nucleotides outside the gene matches: 4. The CDR3 spans 14 residues. CDR3 DNA: TGCAGCGTTTCCAGACTAGCGGGCCAAGAGACCCAGTACTTC. This encodes CSVSRLAGQETQYF. The variable domain in full, with the rest retrieved from reference TRBV29-1 and TRBJ2-5, is SAVISQKPSRDICQRGTSLTIQCQVDSQVTMMFWYRQQPGQSLTLIATANQGSEATYESGFVIDKFPISRPNLTFSTLTVSNMSPEDSSIYLCSVSRLAGQETQYFGPGTRLLVL.

The V call is TRBV4-2, the J call TRBJ2-7; no firm D call. Germline CDR1 LGHNA, CDR2 YNFKEQ. V lost 1 base, J lost 0 bases, and 10 bases lay in between. The CDR3 length is 15 residues. Written as DNA, the CDR3 is TGTGCCAGCAGCCAAGGGCAGGATAGCTCCTACGAGCAGTACTTC. The encoded protein is CASSQGQDSSYEQYF.

With regard to this clonotype: An end of the junction does not agree with germline; a read error may underlie this. This chain joins TRBV6-6 and TRBJ1-4; weak D call: TRBD1 (5 bases). This CDR3 region has 15 residues. Germline V gives CDR1 MNHNY, CDR2 SVGAGI (reference sequence). CDR3 bases: TGTGCCAGCTCCCTTTCGAGGACAACTGATGAAAAACTGTTTTTT. Translated: CASSLSRTTDEKLFF.

The chain employs TRBV7-2 and TRBJ1-1; D not certain. This CDR3 spans 14 amino acids. CDR1 SGHTA and CDR2 FQGNSA come from the germline V gene. The ends were cut back, 4 bases at V and 1 base at J, with 10 bases in the middle. The CDR3 DNA sequence: TGTGCCAGCAGCTCGCAAAGGTGGAACACTGAAGCTTTCTTT. Translation: CASSSQRWNTEAFF.

The chain links TRBV29-1 to TRBJ2-1; 8 bases match TRBD2. CDR1 is SQVTM and CDR2 is ANQGSEA in the germline V gene. The CDR3 has 14 amino acids. J gave up 8 bases and V 6 bases, and 12 bases lay outside the gene matches. Written as DNA, the CDR3 is TGCAGCGTCCTCTGGCGGGGGGCCGGGGATGAGCAGTTCTTC. This encodes CSVLWRGAGDEQFF.

This chain links TRBV11-2 with TRBJ2-1; TRBD2 might be the D (5 bases). This CDR3 is built from 15 residues. Germline-derived CDR1 and CDR2 are SGHAT and FQNNGV. The V and J ends lost 0 bases and 6 bases respectively, with 12 bases between them. The CDR3 DNA sequence: TGTGCCAGCAGCTTAGAGGCTAGCCGACCCAATGAGCAGTTCTTC. It yields the protein CASSLEASRPNEQFF. The entire variable domain, with the rest obtained from reference TRBV11-2 and TRBJ2-1, is as follows: EAGVAQSPRYKIIEKRQSVAFWCNPISGHATLYWYQQILGQGPKLLIQFQNNGVVDDSQLPKDRFSAERLKGVDSTLKIQPAKLEDSAVYLCASSLEASRPNEQFFGPGTRLTVL.

The chain combines TRBV3-1 with TRBJ2-1, with no clear D. Germline CDR1 is LGHDT and CDR2 is YNNKEL (reference sequence). The CDR3 has 11 residues. Trimming shortened V by 5 bases and J by 10 bases, and 9 bases separated the two germline ends. The CDR3 protein is CASSTGSEQFF. The CDR3 nucleotides are TGTGCCAGCAGCACCGGGTCCGAGCAGTTCTTC.

The rearrangement joins TRBV3-1 to TRBJ1-5; D not certain. Between the trimmed V and J ends, which lost 3 bases and 0 bases, there was a span of 12 bases. The CDR3 contains 16 residues. The germline V gene encodes CDR1 LGHDT and CDR2 YNNKEL (reference sequence). DNA for the CDR3: TGTGCCAGCAGCCACACGGACGGTGATAGCAATCAGCCCCAGCATTTT. It yields the protein CASSHTDGDSNQPQHF.

The rearrangement joins TRBV5-4 to TRBJ2-3; D may be TRBD1 (6 bases). The V gene's germline CDR1 is SGHNT and CDR2 YYREEE (reference sequence). The CDR3 consists of 14 residues. Trimming took off 4 bases at V and 6 bases at J, with 15 bases between the two ends. The CDR3 coding sequence is TGTGCCAGCAGCGTACAGGGTTTAGGGGATACGCAGTATTTT. It translates to CASSVQGLGDTQYF.

This chain links TRBV27 with TRBJ1-5; no firm D call. The V gene lost 2 bases and the J gene lost 7 bases, with 12 bases spanning the gap. The length of the CDR3 is 14 residues. CDR1 is MNHEY, CDR2 SMNVEV, per germline (reference sequence). The CDR3 DNA is TGTGCCAGCAGTTTAATTGCAGGAACACAGCCCCAGCATTTT. This sequence encodes CASSLIAGTQPQHF.

This chain joins TRBV29-1 and TRBJ2-3, with a weak D call TRBD1 (6 bases). CDR3 length: 14 amino acids. Germline loops: CDR1 SQVTM, CDR2 ANQGSEA. V was pared by 6 bases and J by 0 bases, with 13 bases between. This CDR3 is CSVGHIISTDTQYF. In DNA, the CDR3 is TGCAGCGTGGGACACATAATCAGCACAGATACGCAGTATTTT.

This rearrangement joins TRBV29-1 to TRBJ1-2; 11 bases match TRBD1. Trimming at V came to 3 bases and at J to 7 bases, leaving 7 bases not matched to a gene. Germline loops: CDR1 SQVTM, CDR2 ANQGSEA. The CDR3 covers 14 residues. The CDR3 region is CSVEIGQGAGGYTF. DNA for the CDR3: TGCAGCGTTGAGATCGGACAGGGGGCTGGTGGCTACACCTTC.

This chain connects TRBV3-1 to TRBJ1-2; D unclear. Trimming took off 0 bases at V and 3 bases at J, with 14 bases between the two ends. Germline V lookup: CDR1 LGHDT, CDR2 YNNKEL (reference sequence). The CDR3 covers 16 residues. The CDR3 DNA follows: TGTGCCAGCAGCCAAGATATCCCTCGGGAGGACTATGGCTACACCTTC. Protein product: CASSQDIPREDYGYTF.

The gene calls are TRBV29-1 and TRBJ2-2; 8 nucleotides line up with TRBD1. Germline lookup yields CDR1 SQVTM and CDR2 ANQGSEA. J was trimmed by 6 bases and V by 2 bases; bases with no gene match: 2. This CDR3 region has 13 residues. The chain's CDR3 is CSVEMTGAGELFF. The DNA of the CDR3 is TGCAGCGTTGAAATGACAGGGGCCGGGGAGCTGTTTTTT.

This chain links TRBV29-1 with TRBJ1-1, with D possibly being TRBD1 (6 bases). CDR3 size: 14 residues. The germline V gene encodes CDR1 SQVTM and CDR2 ANQGSEA. Trimming left V 1 base short and J 4 bases short, with 13 bases between. This CDR3 is CSVEGGGGGTEAFF. As DNA, the CDR3 is TGCAGCGTTGAAGGAGGAGGGGGAGGCACTGAAGCTTTCTTT.

This clonotype was seen a single time. The CDR3 nucleotides read TGTGCCTCGAAACGCGAAGTGAACACTGAAGCTTTCTTT. Translated, it gives CASKREVNTEAFF. The J gene is TRBJ1-1, the V gene TRBV9; no definite D call. CDR3 length: 13 residues. Germline V gene sequence: CDR1 SGDLS, CDR2 YYNGEE. The germline V and J ends were trimmed by 10 bases and 0 bases, with 13 bases remaining between them.

The chain couples TRBV29-1 to TRBJ2-5; no clear D. CDR1 and CDR2 (germline): SQVTM, ANQGSEA. The length of the CDR3 is 10 residues. Trimming cost V 7 bases and J 7 bases, with 10 bases left between them. The CDR3 DNA reads as TGCAGCGCCGATTGGGGGACCCAGTACTTC. Amino acid sequence: CSADWGTQYF.

This chain links TRBV30 with TRBJ2-1, with 14 bases lining up with TRBD2. There are 14 residues in the CDR3. V lost 5 bases to trimming and J lost 7 bases; unmatched junction nucleotides: 4. Germline V gene lookup returns CDR1 GTSNPN and CDR2 SVGIG (reference sequence). The CDR3 protein is CAWGTSGGLNEQFF. Here the CDR3 DNA reads TGTGCCTGGGGGACTAGCGGGGGCTTGAATGAGCAGTTCTTC.

This chain joins TRBV20-1 and TRBJ1-5; D is possibly TRBD1 (5 bases). The CDR3 contains 13 residues. Germline lookup yields CDR1 DFQATT and CDR2 SNEGSKA (reference sequence). The V and J ends lost 2 bases and 4 bases respectively, with 9 bases between them. CDR3 region: CSARLGGNQPQHF. DNA of the CDR3: TGCAGTGCTAGATTGGGGGGGAATCAGCCCCAGCATTTT.

A remark on this clonotype: Germline is not matched at one junction end, which may reflect a read error. The rearrangement uses TRBV5-1 and TRBJ2-3; TRBD1 matches 7 bases. CDR3 size: 14 residues. The germline V gene encodes CDR1 SGHRS and CDR2 YFSETQ. CDR3: CASTLGQSRDTQYF. The DNA of the CDR3 is TGCGCCAGCACCTTGGGACAGTCCCGCGATACGCAGTATTTT. The complete variable domain, with remaining parts taken from reference TRBV5-1 and TRBJ2-3, reads KAGVTQTPRYLIKTRGQQVTLSCSPISGHRSVSWYQQTPGQGLQFLFEYFSETQRNKGNFPGRFSGRQFSNSRSEMNVSTLELGDSALYLCASTLGQSRDTQYFGPGTRLTVL.

The chain carries TRBV20-1 and TRBJ1-4, with TRBD1 as a possible D gene (5 bases). CDR3 length: 13 residues. From germline, CDR1 is DFQATT and CDR2 SNEGSKA (reference sequence). Trimming took 6 bases from V and 6 from J, leaving 14 bases between them. The CDR3, as DNA: TGCAGTGCCCTCAGGGTAGGGGATGAAAAACTGTTTTTT. Its translation is CSALRVGDEKLFF.